These 18 T cell receptor beta chains were sequenced from one sample in a study of blood T cell repertoires in COVID-19. Using immunoSEQ multiplex PCR, the repertoire was profiled, and TCRdb retains in-frame clones only, with some absent. Of about 150,000 clones in the sample, roughly 88% were seen once. The sample comprised peripheral blood. Every receptor here comes from a man aged 60-69 years with COVID-19, enrolled during active disease.

This chain links TRBV7-3 with TRBJ2-3; 11 bases fit TRBD1. This CDR3 region has 17 residues. Per the germline V gene, CDR1 is SGHTA and CDR2 is FQGTGA. The V gene end was trimmed by 4 bases and the J gene end by 4 bases; junction bases not matched to a gene: 10. The CDR3 DNA follows: TGTGCCAGCAGCTCCTGGACAGGGGGCGCAAGGGCAGATACGCAGTATTTT. Residues: CASSSWTGGARADTQYF.

V gene TRBV6-1 combines with J gene TRBJ1-5; D is possibly TRBD1 (5 bases). The germline V and J ends were trimmed by 1 base and 7 bases, with 11 bases remaining between them. The CDR3 runs 14 residues. Germline V gene sequence: CDR1 MNHNS, CDR2 SASEGT. For the CDR3, the DNA is TGTGCCAGCAGTGAAGTAGGGGTTCTGCAGCCCCAGCATTTT. It specifies CASSEVGVLQPQHF.

The V gene is TRBV19, the J gene TRBJ1-4; D may be TRBD1 (5 bases). The CDR3 extends over 14 amino acids. Germline V CDR1 and CDR2: LNHDA, SQIVND (reference sequence). Between the trimmed V and J ends, which lost 4 bases and 7 bases, there was a span of 13 bases. CDR3 nucleotide sequence: TGTGCCAGTAGTACACGACAGAATAGTGAAAAACTGTTTTTT. Its translation is CASSTRQNSEKLFF.

V usage is TRBV10-3 and J usage is TRBJ2-1, with 9 bases that match TRBD2. The CDR3 length is 14 residues. Trimming took 3 bases from V and 7 from J; bases not matched to a gene: 4. Germline-derived CDR1 and CDR2 are ENHRY and SYGVKD. The CDR3 nucleotides read TGTGCCATCAGTGATAGCGGGAGTCGGAATGAGCAGTTCTTC. Encoded protein: CAISDSGSRNEQFF.

The chain couples TRBV6-5 to TRBJ1-5; 8 bases fit TRBD1. After removal of 5 bases from V and 7 bases from J, the junction contained 10 bases not matched to a gene. The CDR3 covers 15 residues. The germline V gene encodes CDR1 MNHEY and CDR2 SVGAGI. Written as DNA, the CDR3 is TGTGCCAGCAGTATGGACCAGGGGGCCCGGCAGCCCCAGCATTTT. Translation: CASSMDQGARQPQHF.

This clone was seen a single time. This chain uses TRBV7-9 with TRBJ2-5; possible D gene TRBD1, 5 bases. Germline V lookup: CDR1 SEHNR, CDR2 FQNEAQ (reference sequence). Trimming pared 6 bases from V and 5 bases from J, leaving 10 bases between. The CDR3 length is 12 residues. The CDR3 loop reads CASRLSGETQYF. As DNA, the CDR3 is TGTGCCAGCAGACTCTCAGGGGAGACCCAGTACTTC.

V and J are TRBV6-5 and TRBJ2-7; D possibly corresponds to TRBD1 (6 bases). CDR1 and CDR2 (germline): MNHEY, SVGAGI. The CDR3 loop spans 13 amino acids. V was cut by 4 bases and J by 4 bases, with 11 bases left in between. The CDR3 loop reads CASSSPTGYEQYF. The CDR3 bases are TGTGCCAGCAGTTCTCCGACAGGTTACGAGCAGTACTTC.

This clone has more than one count but fewer than ten. V usage is TRBV7-9 and J usage is TRBJ2-7; the D gene is possibly TRBD1 (6 bases). V lost 2 bases and J 5 bases, leaving 10 bases between the germline ends. CDR3 size: 13 residues. Per germline, CDR1 SEHNR and CDR2 FQNEAQ (reference sequence). The chain's CDR3 is CASSLSGVHEQYF. The CDR3, as DNA: TGTGCCAGCAGCTTATCAGGGGTCCACGAGCAGTACTTC.

The CDR3 DNA is TGCGCCAGCAGCCAAGAACGGGAGGGCCTAGTCGGGGAGCTGTTTTTT. Residues: CASSQEREGLVGELFF. V usage is TRBV4-1 and J usage is TRBJ2-2; TRBD2 aligns across 8 bases. The CDR3 length is 16 residues. V was clipped by 0 bases and J by 7 bases; unmatched bases: 7. Looked up from germline, CDR1 is MGHRA and CDR2 is YSYEKL.

The gene calls are TRBV7-2 and TRBJ2-7, with 9 bases fitting TRBD1. The CDR3 runs to 14 residues. Germline CDR1 and CDR2: SGHTA and FQGNSA. Germline trimming cut 3 bases from V and 6 bases from J; bases unmatched to any gene: 6. CDR3 loop: CASSFPGQGPEQYF. CDR3 coding DNA: TGTGCCAGCAGCTTCCCGGGACAGGGACCCGAGCAGTACTTC.

This chain joins TRBV4-3 and TRBJ2-3; perhaps TRBD1 as D (5 bases). This CDR3 spans 15 amino acids. Germline CDR1 reads LGHNA; CDR2 reads YSLEER. Trimming took off 0 bases at V and 10 bases at J, with 17 bases between the two ends. The CDR3 nucleotides are TGCGCCAGCAGCCAAGATCCCGCAGGGTCAAGAGCGCAGTATTTT. This gives the protein CASSQDPAGSRAQYF.

This chain uses TRBV5-1 with TRBJ2-7; 7 nucleotides agree with TRBD2. The CDR3 has 15 amino acids. Germline assignment: CDR1 SGHRS and CDR2 YFSETQ. After removal of 4 bases from V and 5 bases from J, the junction contained 12 bases not matched to a gene. DNA of the CDR3: TGCGCCAGCAGCCCGACGGGTTTGGGAGGGGACGAGCAGTACTTC. Its protein is CASSPTGLGGDEQYF. The variable domain in full, with the rest retrieved from reference TRBV5-1 and TRBJ2-7, is KAGVTQTPRYLIKTRGQQVTLSCSPISGHRSVSWYQQTPGQGLQFLFEYFSETQRNKGNFPGRFSGRQFSNSRSEMNVSTLELGDSALYLCASSPTGLGGDEQYFGPGTRLTVT.

The chain carries TRBV9 and TRBJ2-7; 7 bases are a match to TRBD1. CDR1 and CDR2 (germline): SGDLS, YYNGEE. J lost 1 base, V lost 1 base, and 5 bases had no gene match. The CDR3 totals 15 residues. CDR3 nucleotide sequence: TGTGCCAGCAGCGTATCGACAGGGAGTTCCTACGAGCAGTACTTC. Amino acid sequence: CASSVSTGSSYEQYF.

V usage is TRBV15 and J usage is TRBJ1-5, with D possibly matching TRBD1 (5 bases). Trimming stripped 3 bases from V and 5 bases from J, with 8 bases between. Germline-derived CDR1 and CDR2 are LNHNV and YYDKDF (reference sequence). The CDR3 is made up of 13 amino acids. The CDR3 bases are TGTGCCACCAGCAGGGGGCAGGATCAGCCCCAGCATTTT. As protein: CATSRGQDQPQHF.

This rearrangement joins TRBV12-3 or TRBV12-4 to TRBJ1-5; D remains ambiguous. Trimming cost V 3 bases and J 5 bases, with 8 bases left between them. The CDR3 covers 13 residues. In DNA, the CDR3 is TGTGCCAGCAGTTTTTACTCGGATCAGCCCCAGCATTTT. Translation gives CASSFYSDQPQHF.

The gene calls are TRBV28 and TRBJ2-3; 7 bases agree with TRBD1. CDR1 and CDR2 (germline): MDHEN, SYDVKM. J gave up 2 bases and V 6 bases, and 11 bases lay outside the gene matches. The CDR3 totals 16 residues. CDR3 DNA sequence: TGTGCCAGCAGGACGGACAGGAGAAGCCCCACAGATACGCAGTATTTT. Protein: CASRTDRRSPTDTQYF.

The J gene is TRBJ1-1, the V gene TRBV7-2; 10 nucleotides agree with TRBD1. The CDR3 contains 16 residues. Trimming at V came to 4 bases and at J to 8 bases, leaving 13 bases not matched to a gene. Germline-derived CDR1 and CDR2 are SGHTA and FQGNSA. The CDR3 protein is CASSSRVSGTGVEAFF. CDR3 DNA sequence: TGTGCCAGCAGCTCACGGGTTTCCGGGACAGGGGTCGAAGCTTTCTTT. Full variable domain (missing parts from reference TRBV7-2 and TRBJ1-1): GAGVSQSPSNKVTEKGKDVELRCDPISGHTALYWYRQSLGQGLEFLIYFQGNSAPDKSGLPSDRFSAERTGGSVSTLTIQRTQQEDSAVYLCASSSRVSGTGVEAFFGQGTRLTVV.

This clone is a singleton in its sample. The chain combines TRBV19 with TRBJ2-2; D call uncertain. Germline V gene sequence: CDR1 LNHDA, CDR2 SQIVND (reference sequence). The CDR3 spans 14 residues. V lost 5 bases and J lost 0, with 7 bases in between. Here the CDR3 DNA reads TGTGCCAGTAGTTCCTACGCGAACACCGGGGAGCTGTTTTTT. Amino acid sequence: CASSSYANTGELFF.